The 5 T cell receptor beta chains given below trace back to one sample, sequenced in a study of PD-1 blockade in mismatch repair-deficient tumors. The assay was immunoSEQ multiplex PCR, and TCRdb's table has in-frame clones only and misses some. Of about 68,000 clones in the sample, 70% to 80% were seen once. The specimen comprised peripheral blood, sampled 2 weeks after starting pembrolizumab. The source of these receptors is an adult with mismatch repair-deficient cancer.

V and J are TRBV7-9 and TRBJ2-7; D is possibly TRBD1 (5 bases). Deletions cut 3 bases from V and 0 bases from J, with 9 bases between. The length of the CDR3 is 14 residues. The germline CDR1 and CDR2 sequences are SEHNR and FQNEAQ (reference sequence). Here the CDR3 reads CASSFPRASYEQYF. The CDR3 region has the DNA TGTGCCAGCAGCTTTCCCAGGGCCTCCTACGAGCAGTACTTC.

The CDR3 nucleotides are TGTGCCAGCAGTTTACAGGGGAGAATGAACACTGAAGCTTTCTTT. Residues: CASSLQGRMNTEAFF. This chain connects TRBV6-5 to TRBJ1-1; 7 positions match TRBD1. J gave up 0 bases and V 4 bases, and 5 bases lay outside the gene matches. CDR3 size: 15 residues. The germline V gene encodes CDR1 MNHEY and CDR2 SVGAGI.

The CDR3 sequence: CATSRLGTGNEKLFF. CDR3 coding DNA: TGTGCCACCAGCAGATTAGGGACCGGTAATGAAAAACTGTTTTTT. V usage is TRBV15 and J usage is TRBJ1-4; weak D call: TRBD1 (5 bases). In germline, CDR1 is LNHNV, CDR2 YYDKDF (reference sequence). Trimming shortened V by 2 bases and J by 4 bases, and 11 bases separated the two germline ends. CDR3 length: 15 residues.

The genes are TRBV28 and TRBJ2-1, with 7 bases fitting TRBD2. CDR3 size: 13 residues. J lost 7 bases, V lost 8 bases, and 8 bases had no gene match. CDR1 MDHEN and CDR2 SYDVKM come from the germline V gene. Written as DNA, the CDR3 is TGTGCCAGCCTGGGACTATTTCTTAATGAGCAGTTCTTC. This codes for CASLGLFLNEQFF.

CDR3 DNA: TGCGCCAGCAGCGAACCCCCCCCGGAGACCCAGTACTTC. Protein product: CASSEPPPETQYF. The chain links TRBV5-1 to TRBJ2-5; D is unclear. Germline CDR1 SGHRS, CDR2 YFSETQ. Trimming removed 4 bases at V and 5 bases at J, with 12 bases between. This CDR3 is 13 amino acids long.